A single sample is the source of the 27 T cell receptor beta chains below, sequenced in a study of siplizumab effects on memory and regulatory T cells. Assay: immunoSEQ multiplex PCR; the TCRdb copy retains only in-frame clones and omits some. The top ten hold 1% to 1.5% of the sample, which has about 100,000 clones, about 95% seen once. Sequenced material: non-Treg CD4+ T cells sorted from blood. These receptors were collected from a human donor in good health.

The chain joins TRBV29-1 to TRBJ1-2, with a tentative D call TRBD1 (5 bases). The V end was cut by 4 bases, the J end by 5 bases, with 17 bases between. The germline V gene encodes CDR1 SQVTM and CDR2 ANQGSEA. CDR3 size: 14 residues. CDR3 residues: CSVAGLGIGYGYTF. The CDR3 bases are TGCAGCGTTGCGGGACTCGGGATTGGGTATGGCTACACCTTC.

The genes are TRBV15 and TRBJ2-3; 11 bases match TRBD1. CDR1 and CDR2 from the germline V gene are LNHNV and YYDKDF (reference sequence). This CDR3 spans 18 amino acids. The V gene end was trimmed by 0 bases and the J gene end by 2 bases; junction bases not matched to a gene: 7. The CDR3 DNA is TGTGCCACCAGCAGAGACTACCGGGACAGGGGGTTCACAGATACGCAGTATTTT. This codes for CATSRDYRDRGFTDTQYF.

The CDR3, as DNA: TGTGCCAGCAGCCGTAATGGGGAAATGAACACTGAAGCTTTCTTT. This sequence encodes CASSRNGEMNTEAFF. The chain joins TRBV6-6 to TRBJ1-1, with unresolved D. Trimming shortened V by 6 bases and J by 0 bases, and 14 bases separated the two germline ends. The CDR3 totals 15 residues. Germline assignment: CDR1 MNHNY and CDR2 SVGAGI (reference sequence).

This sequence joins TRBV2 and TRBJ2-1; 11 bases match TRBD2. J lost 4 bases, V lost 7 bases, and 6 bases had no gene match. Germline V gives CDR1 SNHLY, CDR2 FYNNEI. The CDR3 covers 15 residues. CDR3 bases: TGTGCCAGCAAGAAACTAGCGGGAGCTTACAATGAGCAGTTCTTC. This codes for CASKKLAGAYNEQFF.

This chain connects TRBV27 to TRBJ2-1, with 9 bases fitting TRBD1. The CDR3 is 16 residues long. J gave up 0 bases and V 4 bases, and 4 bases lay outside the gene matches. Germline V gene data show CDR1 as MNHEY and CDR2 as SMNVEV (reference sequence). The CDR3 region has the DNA TGTGCCAGCAGTTCCTACAGGGGGCTCTCCTACAATGAGCAGTTCTTC. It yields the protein CASSSYRGLSYNEQFF.

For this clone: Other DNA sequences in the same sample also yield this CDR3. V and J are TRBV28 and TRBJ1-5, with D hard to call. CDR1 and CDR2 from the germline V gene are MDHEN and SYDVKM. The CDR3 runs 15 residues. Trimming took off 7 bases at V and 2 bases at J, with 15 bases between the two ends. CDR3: CASTLDARGNQPQHF. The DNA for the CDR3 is TGTGCCAGCACCTTGGACGCGAGGGGCAATCAGCCCCAGCATTTT.

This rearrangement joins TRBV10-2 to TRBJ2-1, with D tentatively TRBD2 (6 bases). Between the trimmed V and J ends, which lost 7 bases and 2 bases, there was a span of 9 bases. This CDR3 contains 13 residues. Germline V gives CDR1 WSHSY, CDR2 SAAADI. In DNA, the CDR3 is TGCGCCAGCACGGGGGAGGCCTACAATGAGCAGTTCTTC. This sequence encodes CASTGEAYNEQFF.

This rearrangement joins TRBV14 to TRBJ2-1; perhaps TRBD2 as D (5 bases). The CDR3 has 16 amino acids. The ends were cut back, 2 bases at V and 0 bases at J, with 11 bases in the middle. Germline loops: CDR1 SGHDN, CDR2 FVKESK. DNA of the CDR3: TGTGCCAGCAGCCAATTCGCTAGCAGCTCCTACAATGAGCAGTTCTTC. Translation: CASSQFASSSYNEQFF.

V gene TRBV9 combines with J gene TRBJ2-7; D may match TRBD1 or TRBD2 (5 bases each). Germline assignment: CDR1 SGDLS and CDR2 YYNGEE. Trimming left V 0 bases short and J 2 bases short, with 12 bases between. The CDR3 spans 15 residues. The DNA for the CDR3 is TGTGCCAGCAGCGTAGGGGGGAGTGGGGCCTACGAGCAGTACTTC. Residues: CASSVGGSGAYEQYF.

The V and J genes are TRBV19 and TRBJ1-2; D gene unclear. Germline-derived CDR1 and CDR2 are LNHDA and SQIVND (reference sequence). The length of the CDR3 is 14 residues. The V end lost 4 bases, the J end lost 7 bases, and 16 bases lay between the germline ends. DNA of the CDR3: TGTGCCAGTAGTACCATACCGACATTGTCTGGCTACACCTTC. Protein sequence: CASSTIPTLSGYTF.

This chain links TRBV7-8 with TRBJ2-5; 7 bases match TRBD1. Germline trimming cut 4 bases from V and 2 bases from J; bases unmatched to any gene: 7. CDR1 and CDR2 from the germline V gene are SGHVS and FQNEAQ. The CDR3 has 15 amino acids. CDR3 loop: CASSSLGTVQETQYF. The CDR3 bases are TGTGCCAGCAGCTCCCTAGGGACAGTTCAAGAGACCCAGTACTTC.

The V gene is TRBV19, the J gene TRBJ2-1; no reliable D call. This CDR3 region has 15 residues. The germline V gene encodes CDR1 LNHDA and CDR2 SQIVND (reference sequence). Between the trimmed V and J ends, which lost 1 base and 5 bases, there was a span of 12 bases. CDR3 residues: CASSIVKVSHNEQFF. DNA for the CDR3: TGTGCCAGTAGTATAGTTAAGGTCTCTCACAATGAGCAGTTCTTC.

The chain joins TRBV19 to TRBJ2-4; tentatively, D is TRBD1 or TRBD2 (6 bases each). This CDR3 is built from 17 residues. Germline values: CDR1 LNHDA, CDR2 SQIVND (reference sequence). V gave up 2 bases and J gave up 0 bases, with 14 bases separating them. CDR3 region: CASSIPVGGRAKNIQYF. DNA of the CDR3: TGTGCCAGTAGTATACCCGTGGGGGGCAGAGCCAAAAACATTCAGTACTTC.

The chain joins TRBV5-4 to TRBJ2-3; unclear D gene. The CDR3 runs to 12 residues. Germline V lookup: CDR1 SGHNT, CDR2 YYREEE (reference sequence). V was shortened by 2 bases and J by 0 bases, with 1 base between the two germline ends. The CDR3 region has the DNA TGTGCCAGCAGCTTTAGCACAGATACGCAGTATTTT. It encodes CASSFSTDTQYF. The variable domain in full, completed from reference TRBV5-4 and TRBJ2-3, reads ETGVTQSPTHLIKTRGQQVTLRCSSQSGHNTVSWYQQALGQGPQFIFQYYREEENGRGNFPPRFSGLQFPNYSSELNVNALELDDSALYLCASSFSTDTQYFGPGTRLTVL.

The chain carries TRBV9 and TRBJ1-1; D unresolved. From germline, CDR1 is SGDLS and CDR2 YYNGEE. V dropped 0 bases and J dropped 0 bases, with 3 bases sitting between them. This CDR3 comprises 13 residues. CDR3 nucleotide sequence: TGTGCCAGCAGCGTAGCGCTGAACACTGAAGCTTTCTTT. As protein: CASSVALNTEAFF.

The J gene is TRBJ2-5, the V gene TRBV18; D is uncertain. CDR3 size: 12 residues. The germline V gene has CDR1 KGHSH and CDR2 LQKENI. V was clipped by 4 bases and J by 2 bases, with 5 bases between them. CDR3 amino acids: CASSRRQETQYF. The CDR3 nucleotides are TGTGCCAGCTCACGGCGACAAGAGACCCAGTACTTC. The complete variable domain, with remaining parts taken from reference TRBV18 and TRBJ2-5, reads NAGVMQNPRHLVRRRGQEARLRCSPMKGHSHVYWYRQLPEEGLKFMVYLQKENIIDESGMPKERFSAEFPKEGPSILRIQQVVRGDSAAYFCASSRRQETQYFGPGTRLLVL.

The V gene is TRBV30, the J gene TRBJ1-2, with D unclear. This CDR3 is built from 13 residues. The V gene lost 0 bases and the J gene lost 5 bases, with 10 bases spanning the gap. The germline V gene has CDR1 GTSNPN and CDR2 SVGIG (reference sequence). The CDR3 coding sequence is TGTGCCTGGAGTGTGAAGTTTCGTTATGGCTACACCTTC. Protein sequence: CAWSVKFRYGYTF. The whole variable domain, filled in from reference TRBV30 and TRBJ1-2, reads SQTIHQWPATLVQPVGSPLSLECTVEGTSNPNLYWYRQAAGRGLQLLFYSVGIGQISSEVPQNLSASRPQDRQFILSSKKLLLSDSGFYLCAWSVKFRYGYTFGSGTRLTVV.

The CDR3 here is CASSVTPSGNEQFF. The DNA for the CDR3 is TGTGCCAGCAGCGTAACCCCTAGCGGCAATGAGCAGTTCTTC. V usage is TRBV9 and J usage is TRBJ2-1, with 7 bases that match TRBD2. V lost 1 base, J lost 6 bases, and 4 bases stayed unmatched. The CDR3 contains 14 residues. Germline assignment: CDR1 SGDLS and CDR2 YYNGEE.

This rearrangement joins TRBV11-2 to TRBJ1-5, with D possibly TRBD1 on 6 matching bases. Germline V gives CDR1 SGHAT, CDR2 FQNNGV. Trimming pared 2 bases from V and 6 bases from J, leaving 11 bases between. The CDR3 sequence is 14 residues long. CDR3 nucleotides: TGTGCCAGCAGCTTAAACAGGGCTATTCAGCCCCAGCATTTT. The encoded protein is CASSLNRAIQPQHF.

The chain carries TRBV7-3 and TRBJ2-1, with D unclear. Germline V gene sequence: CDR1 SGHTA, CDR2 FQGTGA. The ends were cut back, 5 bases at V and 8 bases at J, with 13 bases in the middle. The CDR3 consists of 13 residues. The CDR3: CASSPPFGDEQFF. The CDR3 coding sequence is TGTGCCAGCAGCCCCCCTTTCGGCGATGAGCAGTTCTTC.

This chain's CDR3 is CASSALGTGGSLETQYF. The DNA for the CDR3 is TGTGCCAGCAGTGCGCTCGGGACGGGGGGGAGTTTGGAGACCCAGTACTTC. The V and J genes are TRBV2 and TRBJ2-5, with 8 bases lining up with TRBD2. This CDR3 has 17 residues. V dropped 4 bases and J dropped 5; count of bases not matched to a gene: 15. Germline V gene lookup returns CDR1 SNHLY and CDR2 FYNNEI.

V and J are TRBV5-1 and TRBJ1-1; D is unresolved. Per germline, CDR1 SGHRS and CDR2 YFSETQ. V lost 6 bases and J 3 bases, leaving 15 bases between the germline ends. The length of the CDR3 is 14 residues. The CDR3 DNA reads TGCGCCAGCACCCCTGAGGCGGGTTACACTGAAGCTTTCTTT. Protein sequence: CASTPEAGYTEAFF.

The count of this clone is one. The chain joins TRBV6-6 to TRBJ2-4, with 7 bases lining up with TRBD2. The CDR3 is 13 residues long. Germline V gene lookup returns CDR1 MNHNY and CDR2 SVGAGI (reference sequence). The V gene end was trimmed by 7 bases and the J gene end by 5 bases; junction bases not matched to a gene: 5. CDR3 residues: CASTGSGQNIQYF. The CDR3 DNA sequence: TGTGCCAGCACCGGTAGCGGGCAAAACATTCAGTACTTC.

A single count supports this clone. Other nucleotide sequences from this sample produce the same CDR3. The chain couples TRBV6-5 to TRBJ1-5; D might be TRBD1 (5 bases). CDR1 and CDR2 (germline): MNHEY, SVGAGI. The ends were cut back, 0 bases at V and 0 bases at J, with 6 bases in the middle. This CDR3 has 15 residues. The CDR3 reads CASSYSGGSNQPQHF. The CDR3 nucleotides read TGTGCCAGCAGTTACTCGGGGGGTAGCAATCAGCCCCAGCATTTT.

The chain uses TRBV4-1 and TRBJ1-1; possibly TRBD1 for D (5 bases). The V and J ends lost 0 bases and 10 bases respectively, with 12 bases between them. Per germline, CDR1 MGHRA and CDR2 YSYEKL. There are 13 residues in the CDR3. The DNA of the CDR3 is TGCGCCAGCAGCCAAGAGGGGGGAGGTCGAGCTTTCTTT. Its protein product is CASSQEGGGRAFF.

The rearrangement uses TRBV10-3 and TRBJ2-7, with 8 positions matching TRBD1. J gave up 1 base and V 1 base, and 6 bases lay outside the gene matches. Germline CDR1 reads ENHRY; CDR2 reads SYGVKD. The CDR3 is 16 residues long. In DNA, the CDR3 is TGTGCCATCAGTGAGTATGAGACAGGGGATTCCTACGAGCAGTACTTC. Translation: CAISEYETGDSYEQYF.

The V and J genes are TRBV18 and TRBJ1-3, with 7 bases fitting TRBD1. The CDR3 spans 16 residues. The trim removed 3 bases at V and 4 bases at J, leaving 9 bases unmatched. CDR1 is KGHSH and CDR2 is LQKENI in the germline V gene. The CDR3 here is CASSPSGTATGNTIYF. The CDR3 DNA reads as TGTGCCAGCTCACCTTCCGGGACAGCTACAGGAAACACCATATATTTT.